The rows below give T cell receptor beta chains drawn from one sample of a study of beta chain features in type 1 diabetes. Generated by immunoSEQ multiplex PCR, the TCRdb table keeps only in-frame clones and is missing some. Found here are some 150,000 clones, 10% to 15% of them singletons; the top ten hold under 1.5%. The specimen was central memory CD4+ T cells from blood. Source of these receptors: a man aged 18 to 30 with type 1 diabetes. Each CDR3 is given without its conserved first and last residue.

J gene: TRBJ2-7
V gene: TRBV5-1
CDR3 protein: ASSLARTTTSYEQY

J gene: TRBJ2-3
V gene: TRBV18
CDR3 protein: ASSPRSGRTDTQY

J gene: TRBJ1-5
V gene: TRBV28
CDR3 protein: ASSSTGGNQPQH

J gene: TRBJ2-5
V gene: TRBV7-2
CDR3 protein: ASSARTSGDETQY

J gene: TRBJ1-1
V gene: TRBV7-2
CDR3 protein: ASSQGQNTEAF

J gene: TRBJ2-2
V gene: TRBV7-6
CDR3 protein: ASSLTGVNTGELF

J gene: TRBJ2-2
V gene: TRBV7-9
CDR3 protein: ASSYRDTGELF

J gene: TRBJ1-5
V gene: TRBV6-1
CDR3 protein: ASSAPREVSNQPQH

J gene: TRBJ1-2
V gene: TRBV14
CDR3 protein: ASSQSGSYYGYT

J gene: TRBJ2-7
V gene: TRBV11-3
CDR3 protein: ASSLDPTREYEQY

J gene: TRBJ1-2
V gene: TRBV7-8
CDR3 protein: ASRPDRAGGLTNYGYT

J gene: TRBJ1-4
V gene: TRBV18
CDR3 protein: ASSLREEATNEKLF

J gene: TRBJ1-4
V gene: TRBV10-3
CDR3 protein: AIGRATNEKLF

J gene: TRBJ1-2
V gene: TRBV6-5
CDR3 protein: ASSYGGTVIGYT

J gene: TRBJ1-1
V gene: TRBV7-3
CDR3 protein: ASSLVGNTEAF

J gene: TRBJ2-2
V gene: TRBV7-3
CDR3 protein: ASSPRGGAGTGELF

J gene: TRBJ1-2
V gene: TRBV20-1
CDR3 protein: SARELGYT

J gene: TRBJ2-7
V gene: TRBV5-1
CDR3 protein: ASSLETGTTYEQY

J gene: TRBJ2-6
V gene: TRBV6-5
CDR3 protein: ASSYSPGSGANVLT

J gene: TRBJ1-5
V gene: TRBV7-2
CDR3 protein: ASSFGEPQH

J gene: TRBJ1-2
V gene: TRBV2
CDR3 protein: ASSEAGPGFYGYT

J gene: TRBJ1-2
V gene: TRBV7-9
CDR3 protein: ASSPTANYGYT

J gene: TRBJ1-2
V gene: TRBV14
CDR3 protein: ASSRGTGAVTNYGYT